The clone carrying this TCR beta chain was found once. Its antigen is not known. TCRdb reprocessed the 5' RACE reads via MiXCR and lists one record per CDR3 protein. Altogether about 10,000 distinct CDR3 sequences are present, 40% to 55% being singletons, with the ten largest covering around 12%. This CDR3 comprises 16 residues. Trimming cost V 4 bases and J 3 bases, with 20 bases left between them. Germline V gives CDR1 SGHDT, CDR2 YYEEEE. Purified naive CD4+ T cells were depleted of CD25+ Tregs. Study-wide results and caveats: In terms of TCR gene usage, tumor memory CD4+ T cells clustered together with blood and lymph node memory CD4+ cells, as well as with lymph node naive CD4+ cells.

The receptor comes from a female donor with breast cancer. Sequencing used tumor-infiltrating naive CD4+ T cells sorted from the breast tumor. As for subset: naive CD4+ T cells, CD4+CD45RA+CD25-. The V call is TRBV5-6, the J call TRBJ2-7, with D perhaps matching TRBD1 (7 bases). The DNA of the CDR3 is TGTGCCAGCAGCCCTACGCGGGACAGATTTTTCTACGAGCAGTACTTC. Its protein product is CASSPTRDRFFYEQYF.